A single TCR beta chain is shown here with its context. The record originates from a study of T-cell reconstitution after alpha-beta-depleted transplantation in children. Preparation of the TCRbeta library was carried out with unique molecular identifiers. TCRdb re-called the PCR reads with MiXCR, one entry per CDR3 protein. The sample comprises 640,000 or so distinct CDR3 sequences, roughly 15% of which are singletons, and 1.1% rests with the top ten. The germline CDR1 and CDR2 sequences are MNHNS and SASEGT. Trimming stripped 6 bases from V and 5 bases from J, with 14 bases between. The CDR3 loop spans 14 amino acids.

The sequence was collected from a human donor who donated a stem cell graft to a child with acute myeloid leukemia. This chain links TRBV6-1 with TRBJ1-5; D unresolved. Sample: PBMCs from the stem cell graft donor, taken from the stem cell graft. In nucleotides, the CDR3 is TGTGCCAGCAGGGAGGGTACGGATCATCAGCCCCAGCATTTT. This translates into CASREGTDHQPQHF.